These 16 T cell receptor beta chains were sequenced from one sample in a study of regulatory T cells in long-lasting Graves disease. Through Arm-PCR of CDR3 regions and iRepertoire HTBI primers, TCR beta libraries were built. A single record per CDR3 protein comes from TCRdb applying MiXCR to the multiplex PCR reads. The table includes 500,000 or so distinct CDR3 sequences, 15% to 20% detected once. The sample's time point: newly diagnosed GD, antithyroid drugs for less than 3 months. PBMC RNA was the source of the TCR library. These same records also appear under a second study, on T cells in Graves' hyperthyroidism and ophthalmopathy.

Sequencing used peripheral blood mononuclear cells (PBMCs), obtained at new diagnosis, from a patient treated with antithyroid drugs. The receptors were gathered from a woman aged 35 to 59 with Graves disease.

This clonotype was seen ten or more times. The V and J genes are TRBV19 and TRBJ1-5; perhaps TRBD1 as D (5 bases). This CDR3 is built from 14 residues. The germline V gene encodes CDR1 LNHDA and CDR2 SQIVND (reference sequence). V shed 4 bases and J shed 7 bases, with 14 bases lying between them. The CDR3 protein is CASSTTGAEQPQHF. The CDR3 nucleotides are TGTGCCAGTAGTACTACCGGGGCGGAGCAGCCCCAGCATTTT.

This clonotype was counted a few times. This chain joins TRBV6-1 and TRBJ1-5; D possibly corresponds to TRBD1 (5 bases). Germline V gene lookup returns CDR1 MNHNS and CDR2 SASEGT. CDR3 length equals 15 residues. Trimming took off 1 base at V and 7 bases at J, with 14 bases between the two ends. CDR3 nucleotides: TGTGCCAGCAGTGAAGGGGGGGGGTCTAGGCAGCCCCAGCATTTT. Encoded protein: CASSEGGGSRQPQHF.

This clonotype came up many times. The chain is built from TRBV20-1 and TRBJ2-3; TRBD2 is a possible D gene (6 bases). Looked up from germline, CDR1 is DFQATT and CDR2 is SNEGSKA (reference sequence). Trimming cost V 1 base and J 3 bases, with 8 bases left between them. The CDR3 runs 13 residues. In DNA, the CDR3 is TGCAGTGCTAGAGTTCTAGCGACAGATACGCAGTATTTT. It codes for CSARVLATDTQYF.

This clonotype was picked up a small number of times. V is TRBV5-4 and J is TRBJ2-3, with a tentative D call TRBD1 (6 bases). Germline CDR1 reads SGHNT; CDR2 reads YYREEE (reference sequence). This CDR3 has 15 residues. V was trimmed by 0 bases and J by 3 bases, leaving 11 bases between them. CDR3 coding DNA: TGTGCCAGCAGCTTGGCTGGACAGATGACAGATACGCAGTATTTT. Encoded protein: CASSLAGQMTDTQYF.

The V and J genes are TRBV20-1 and TRBJ2-2, with a possible D match to TRBD1 (5 bases). The length of the CDR3 is 14 residues. Germline assignment: CDR1 DFQATT and CDR2 SNEGSKA (reference sequence). The V end lost 0 bases, the J end lost 4 bases, and 9 bases lay between the germline ends. The CDR3 protein is CSARDGRVTGELFF. The CDR3 DNA is TGCAGTGCTAGAGATGGCAGGGTCACCGGGGAGCTGTTTTTT.

This clonotype was picked up many times. J is TRBJ2-3 and V is TRBV20-1; TRBD2 matches 10 bases. V was pared by 4 bases and J by 2 bases, with 3 bases of the junction left unmatched. This CDR3 contains 14 residues. Germline assignment: CDR1 DFQATT and CDR2 SNEGSKA (reference sequence). CDR3 DNA: TGCAGTGCTATAGCGGGGGGCAACACAGATACGCAGTATTTT. Translating gives CSAIAGGNTDTQYF.

This clonotype was recorded a few times. A read error may account for a junction end that differs from germline. This chain uses TRBV13 with TRBJ1-2, with 8 bases identical to TRBD1. CDR1 and CDR2 (germline): PRHDT, FYEKMQ (reference sequence). CDR3 length: 18 amino acids. DNA for the CDR3: TGTGCCGGCAGCCCCCTGGGGTTGGACAGGGAACATAACTATGGCTACACCTTC. Translation: CAGSPLGLDREHNYGYTF.

Ten or more counts support this clonotype. V gene TRBV5-5 combines with J gene TRBJ1-2; 8 bases agree with TRBD1. The CDR3 is 13 amino acids. In germline, CDR1 is SGHKS, CDR2 YYEKEE (reference sequence). V lost 5 bases, J lost 3 bases, and 3 bases stayed unmatched. The CDR3 bases are TGTGCCAGCAGTTTGACAGGGGACTATGGCTACACCTTC. It yields the protein CASSLTGDYGYTF.

Notes on this clonotype: This may stem from a read error, because a much larger clone lies one nucleotide away. This chain links TRBV3-1 with TRBJ2-2, with a tentative D call TRBD2 (7 bases). This CDR3 has 16 amino acids. Germline loops: CDR1 LGHDT, CDR2 YNNKEL (reference sequence). The CDR3 sequence is CTSSLGRGPNTGELFF. The CDR3 DNA sequence: TGTACCAGCAGCCTCGGGCGGGGGCCTAACACCGGGGAGCTGTTTTTT.

This clonotype has a count of ten or more. The chain is built from TRBV11-2 and TRBJ1-1; D might be TRBD1 (6 bases). Trimming took off 0 bases at V and 8 bases at J, with 16 bases between the two ends. From germline, CDR1 is SGHAT and CDR2 FQNNGV. This CDR3 has 15 residues. The DNA of the CDR3 is TGTGCCAGCAGCTTAGAGGCCCAGGGGCGGGGAGAAGCTTTCTTT. Its protein is CASSLEAQGRGEAFF. Filled out from reference TRBV11-2 and TRBJ1-1, the complete variable domain reads EAGVAQSPRYKIIEKRQSVAFWCNPISGHATLYWYQQILGQGPKLLIQFQNNGVVDDSQLPKDRFSAERLKGVDSTLKIQPAKLEDSAVYLCASSLEAQGRGEAFFGQGTRLTVV.

This clonotype has a count of ten or more. This chain connects TRBV7-3 to TRBJ2-2; 7 bases agree with TRBD2. The junction had 1 base not matched to a gene; V was cut back by 0 bases and J by 0 bases. Per the germline V gene, CDR1 is SGHTA and CDR2 is FQGTGA. This CDR3 has 16 residues. This CDR3 reads CASSLTGGTNTGELFF. Written as DNA, the CDR3 is TGTGCCAGCAGCTTAACCGGGGGGACGAACACCGGGGAGCTGTTTTTT.

On this clonotype itself: A much larger clone differs by one base, so this may be a read error. The chain combines TRBV30 with TRBJ1-3; TRBD1 might be the D (6 bases). Germline V gene sequence: CDR1 GTSNPN, CDR2 SVGIG (reference sequence). The length of the CDR3 is 13 residues. In DNA form, the CDR3 reads TGTGCCTGGAGCACAGGGTCTGGAAACACCTTATATTTT. Residues: CAWSTGSGNTLYF.

The chain couples TRBV5-1 to TRBJ2-1, with TRBD2 identical over 11 bases. V was pared by 4 bases and J by 3 bases, with 18 bases of the junction left unmatched. The CDR3 length is 20 residues. Germline loops: CDR1 SGHRS, CDR2 YFSETQ. CDR3 in DNA: TGCGCCAGCAGCCCCAAGGTGGGTAGCGGGGGGGCCGGAGTCTACAATGAGCAGTTCTTC. Translated: CASSPKVGSGGAGVYNEQFF.

The chain links TRBV10-3 to TRBJ1-5; weak D call: TRBD1 (5 bases). The V gene's germline CDR1 is ENHRY and CDR2 SYGVKD. CDR3 length: 15 amino acids. Trimming took 1 base from V and 6 from J, leaving 13 bases between them. Here the CDR3 DNA reads TGTGCCATCAGTGAGTTAGGGGTTGGGGGTCAGCCCCAGCATTTT. Translated: CAISELGVGGQPQHF.

V and J are TRBV9 and TRBJ2-2; D is unresolved. The CDR3 contains 15 residues. V lost 0 bases and J lost 1, with 7 bases in between. Germline lookup yields CDR1 SGDLS and CDR2 YYNGEE. CDR3 residues: CASSVATGNTGELFF. The CDR3 region has the DNA TGTGCCAGCAGCGTAGCTACGGGGAACACCGGGGAGCTGTTTTTT.

This clonotype was counted at least ten times. The rearrangement joins TRBV12-3 or TRBV12-4 to TRBJ1-1; TRBD1 matches 7 bases. This CDR3 is built from 13 residues. The ends lost 5 bases at V and 11 bases at J; junction bases unmatched: 11. CDR3 region: CASSSGDRVRAFF. CDR3 sequence (DNA): TGTGCCAGCAGTAGCGGAGACAGGGTCCGGGCTTTCTTT.